The 14 T cell receptor beta chains listed next were all sequenced from one sample in a study of regulatory T cells in long-lasting Graves disease. Time point given: persistent/refractory GD, antithyroid drugs over 5 years with positive TRAb. Generation of the TCR library employed RNA extracted from PBMCs. With iRepertoire HTBI primers and Arm-PCR of CDR3 regions, TCR beta libraries were built. One entry per CDR3 protein, called by TCRdb with MiXCR from the multiplex PCR reads. The sample has fewer than 600,000 distinct CDR3 sequences, 20% to 25% seen once. The sample consisted of peripheral blood mononuclear cells (PBMCs), taken when the disease was refractory, from a patient treated with antithyroid drugs. These receptors were taken from a female donor with Graves disease.

This clonotype was found many times. This rearrangement joins TRBV28 to TRBJ2-5; D is ambiguous. V was trimmed by 8 bases and J by 3 bases, leaving 19 bases between them. Germline CDR1 is MDHEN and CDR2 is SYDVKM. The CDR3 covers 15 residues. The CDR3 bases are TGTGCCAGCGGGGAATTGGGCCTCGGAAAAGAGACCCAGTACTTC. This codes for CASGELGLGKETQYF.

This clonotype was found many times. J is TRBJ2-5 and V is TRBV2; no clear D. The V and J ends lost 2 bases and 5 bases respectively, with 15 bases between them. The germline V gene encodes CDR1 SNHLY and CDR2 FYNNEI. This CDR3 region has 15 residues. The CDR3 DNA is TGTGCCAGCAGTGAAAGGTGGCCAGCCCCTGAGACCCAGTACTTC. It specifies CASSERWPAPETQYF.

There are many counts of this clonotype. This sequence joins TRBV2 and TRBJ2-7, with D hard to call. CDR1 SNHLY and CDR2 FYNNEI come from the germline V gene. The CDR3 totals 12 residues. V was cut by 4 bases and J by 4 bases, with 8 bases left in between. The CDR3 sequence is CASSVNHYEQYF. For the CDR3, the DNA is TGTGCCAGCAGTGTAAACCATTACGAGCAGTACTTC.

This clonotype was counted between two and nine times. The chain uses TRBV20-1 and TRBJ1-4, with 7 bases fitting TRBD1. CDR1 DFQATT and CDR2 SNEGSKA come from the germline V gene (reference sequence). The trim removed 3 bases at V and 0 bases at J, leaving 4 bases unmatched. This CDR3 has 15 residues. CDR3 region: CSARTGIATNEKLFF. DNA for the CDR3: TGCAGTGCTAGGACAGGGATTGCAACTAATGAAAAACTGTTTTTT.

This clonotype occurred many times. This rearrangement joins TRBV6-5 to TRBJ1-6; D is uncertain. Trimming left V 2 bases short and J 2 bases short, with 7 bases between. CDR3 size: 15 residues. CDR1 MNHEY and CDR2 SVGAGI come from the germline V gene. The CDR3 sequence is CASSYADPYNSPLHF. The CDR3 coding sequence is TGTGCCAGCAGTTACGCAGATCCCTATAATTCACCCCTCCACTTT.

J is TRBJ1-3 and V is TRBV5-6; tentative D call: TRBD1 (6 bases). The V and J ends lost 2 bases and 2 bases respectively, with 14 bases between them. The CDR3 length is 16 residues. Germline V CDR1 and CDR2: SGHDT, YYEEEE. CDR3 sequence: CASSFGWGAPGNTIYF. CDR3 sequence (DNA): TGTGCCAGCAGCTTCGGGTGGGGGGCACCTGGAAACACCATATATTTT. Full variable domain (rest looked up from reference TRBV5-6 and TRBJ1-3): DAGVTQSPTHLIKTRGQQVTLRCSPKSGHDTVSWYQQALGQGPQFIFQYYEEEERQRGNFPDRFSGHQFPNYSSELNVNALLLGDSALYLCASSFGWGAPGNTIYFGEGSWLTVV.

This clonotype showed up many times. The chain combines TRBV28 with TRBJ2-7, with D hard to call. Germline V gene data show CDR1 as MDHEN and CDR2 as SYDVKM. V lost 6 bases to trimming and J lost 3 bases, with 15 bases between them. This CDR3 is built from 14 residues. The CDR3 is CASSLGGNLYEQYF. CDR3 bases: TGTGCCAGCAGCTTAGGTGGCAACCTCTACGAGCAGTACTTC.

The sample holds many counts of this clonotype. This sequence joins TRBV29-1 and TRBJ1-1; D unclear. Germline CDR1 and CDR2: SQVTM and ANQGSEA. The CDR3 length is 11 residues. Trimming removed 4 bases at V and 6 bases at J, with 9 bases between. In nucleotides, the CDR3 is TGCAGCGTTGCCGGAAATTCTGAAGCTTTCTTT. It translates to CSVAGNSEAFF.

V and J are TRBV5-1 and TRBJ1-6; D ambiguous. The germline V and J ends were trimmed by 3 bases and 0 bases, with 22 bases remaining between them. The CDR3 extends over 20 amino acids. Germline lookup yields CDR1 SGHRS and CDR2 YFSETQ. In DNA form, the CDR3 reads TGCGCCAGCAGCTCGAAAGGACCCGTTTCATCGACCTCCTATAATTCACCCCTCCACTTT. This codes for CASSSKGPVSSTSYNSPLHF. Together with reference TRBV5-1 and TRBJ1-6, the CDR3 gives the full variable domain: KAGVTQTPRYLIKTRGQQVTLSCSPISGHRSVSWYQQTPGQGLQFLFEYFSETQRNKGNFPGRFSGRQFSNSRSEMNVSTLELGDSALYLCASSSKGPVSSTSYNSPLHFGNGTRLTVT.

This clonotype was counted only a few times. The rearrangement links TRBV9 to TRBJ2-7, with D tentatively TRBD1 or TRBD2 (5 bases each). V lost 0 bases and J 3 bases, leaving 13 bases between the germline ends. Looked up from germline, CDR1 is SGDLS and CDR2 is YYNGEE. The CDR3 totals 15 residues. In DNA form, the CDR3 reads TGTGCCAGCAGCGTAGAGGACGGGGACGTCTACGAGCAGTACTTC. Protein: CASSVEDGDVYEQYF.

This clonotype was found many times. This chain connects TRBV29-1 to TRBJ1-5; perhaps TRBD1 as D (5 bases). Germline loops: CDR1 SQVTM, CDR2 ANQGSEA. This CDR3 has 13 amino acids. The V and J ends lost 4 bases and 5 bases respectively, with 12 bases between them. DNA of the CDR3: TGCAGCGTTGCCCTGACAGAGGATCAGCCCCAGCATTTT. Translation: CSVALTEDQPQHF.

Many counts were recorded for this clonotype. For the CDR3, the DNA is TGTGCCAGCAGAGAGAGGACGGACAGGGATGGCTACACCTTC. Amino acid sequence: CASRERTDRDGYTF. The V and J genes are TRBV28 and TRBJ1-2; 8 bases line up with TRBD1. V lost 6 bases to trimming and J lost 6 bases; unmatched junction nucleotides: 9. The CDR3 is 14 residues long. CDR1 and CDR2 from the germline V gene are MDHEN and SYDVKM.

Ten or more counts support this clonotype. The chain has TRBV7-3 and TRBJ2-5, with a weak D call TRBD2 (7 bases). CDR1 and CDR2 (germline): SGHTA, FQGTGA. V was pared by 5 bases and J by 4 bases, with 14 bases between. The CDR3 is made up of 14 amino acids. CDR3 sequence reads: CASSLRGGTETQYF. For the CDR3, the DNA is TGTGCCAGCAGCCTAAGGGGGGGCACAGAGACCCAGTACTTC. The whole variable domain, filled in from reference TRBV7-3 and TRBJ2-5, reads GAGVSQTPSNKVTEKGKYVELRCDPISGHTALYWYRQSLGQGPEFLIYFQGTGAADDSGLPNDRFFAVRPEGSVSTLKIQRTERGDSAVYLCASSLRGGTETQYFGPGTRLLVL.

This clonotype showed up many times. The V and J genes are TRBV20-1 and TRBJ1-2, with 7 bases fitting TRBD1. CDR1 and CDR2 from the germline V gene are DFQATT and SNEGSKA (reference sequence). This CDR3 is built from 13 residues. V lost 5 bases to trimming and J lost 0 bases; unmatched junction nucleotides: 3. The CDR3 DNA reads TGCAGTGCTGGGACAGTCCCTAACTATGGCTACACCTTC. Protein product: CSAGTVPNYGYTF.